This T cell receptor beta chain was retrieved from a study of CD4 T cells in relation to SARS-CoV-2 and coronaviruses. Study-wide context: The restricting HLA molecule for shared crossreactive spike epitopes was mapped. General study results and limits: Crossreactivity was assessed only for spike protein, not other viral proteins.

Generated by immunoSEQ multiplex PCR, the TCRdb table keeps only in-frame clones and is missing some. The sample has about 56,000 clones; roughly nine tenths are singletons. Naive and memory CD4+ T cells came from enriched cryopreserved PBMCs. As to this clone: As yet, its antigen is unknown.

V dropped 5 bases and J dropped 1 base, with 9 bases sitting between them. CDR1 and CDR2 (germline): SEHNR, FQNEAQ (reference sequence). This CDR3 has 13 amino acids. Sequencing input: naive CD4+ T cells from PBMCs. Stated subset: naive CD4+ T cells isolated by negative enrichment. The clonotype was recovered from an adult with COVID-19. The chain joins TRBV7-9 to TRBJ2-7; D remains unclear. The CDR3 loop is CASSAGVSYEQYF. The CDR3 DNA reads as TGTGCCAGCAGCGCAGGAGTTTCCTACGAGCAGTACTTC.